What follows are 3 T cell receptor beta chains derived from one specimen sequenced in a study of blood T cell repertoires in COVID-19. TCRdb's table, derived via immunoSEQ multiplex PCR, lists solely in-frame clones and lacks some. The sample has about 69,000 clones; roughly four fifths are singletons. The sequencing input was peripheral blood. The receptors here all came from a man aged 45 to 65 with COVID-19, enrolled during active disease.

This clone turned up a few times. The V call is TRBV7-3, the J call TRBJ1-1; D unclear. Germline V gives CDR1 SGHTA, CDR2 FQGTGA. V lost 2 bases, J lost 0 bases, and 10 bases lay in between. The length of the CDR3 is 15 residues. In nucleotides, the CDR3 is TGTGCCAGCAGCTTAGACCCTCGGGTGAACACTGAAGCTTTCTTT. Residues: CASSLDPRVNTEAFF.

V and J are TRBV6-5 and TRBJ2-5; weak D call: TRBD1 (5 bases). In germline, CDR1 is MNHEY, CDR2 SVGAGI. This CDR3 has 14 amino acids. V was clipped by 8 bases and J by 3 bases, with 16 bases between them. The CDR3 coding sequence is TGTGCCAGCGTTGCCAGGGCTATAAAAGAGACCCAGTACTTC. Its protein product is CASVARAIKETQYF.

CDR3 in amino acids: CASSLHRGSGNTIYF. The CDR3 DNA reads TGTGCCAGCAGCTTACACAGGGGCTCTGGAAACACCATATATTTT. The chain carries TRBV11-2 and TRBJ1-3; 7 nucleotides align to TRBD1. This CDR3 spans 15 amino acids. Germline CDR1 reads SGHAT; CDR2 reads FQNNGV. V shed 2 bases and J 0 bases; nucleotides not matched to a gene: 1.